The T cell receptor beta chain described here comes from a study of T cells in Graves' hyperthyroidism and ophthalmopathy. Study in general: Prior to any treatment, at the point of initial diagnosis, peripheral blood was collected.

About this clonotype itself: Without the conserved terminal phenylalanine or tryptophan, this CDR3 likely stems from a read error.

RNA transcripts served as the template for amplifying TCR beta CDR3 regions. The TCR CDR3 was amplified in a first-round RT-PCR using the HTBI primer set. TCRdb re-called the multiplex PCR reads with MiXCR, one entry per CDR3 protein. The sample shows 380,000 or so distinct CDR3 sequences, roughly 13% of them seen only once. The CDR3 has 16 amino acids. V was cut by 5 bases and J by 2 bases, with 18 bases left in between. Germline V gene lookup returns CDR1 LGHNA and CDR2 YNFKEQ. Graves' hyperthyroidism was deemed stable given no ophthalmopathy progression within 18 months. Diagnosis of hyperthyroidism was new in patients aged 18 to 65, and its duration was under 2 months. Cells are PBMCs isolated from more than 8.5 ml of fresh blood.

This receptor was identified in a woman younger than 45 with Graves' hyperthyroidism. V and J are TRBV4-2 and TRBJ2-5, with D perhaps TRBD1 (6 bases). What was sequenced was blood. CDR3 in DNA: TGTGCCAGCAGCGATTTAGTAGAGGGGGTTCAAGAGACCCAGTACTCC. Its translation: CASSDLVEGVQETQYS.